Shown below are 15 T cell receptor beta chains from a single sample sequenced in a study of a mutant IDH1 vaccine in newly diagnosed glioma (dated by TCRdb to about 2021). The library was prepared using the immunoSEQ multiplex PCR assay. Drawn from immuneACCESS, this table holds only the in-frame rearrangements with V and J called that TCRdb kept. Clones are partly lost; checked studies trace under half to an unresolved V gene and leave the rest unexplained. Recorded for this sample are approximately 26,000 clones; around four fifths of them occurred a single time. The ten top clones hold approximately 7% of the sample. What the time point label conveys for this sample: week 5, during vaccination. A 20-mer mutant IDH1 peptide at 300 micrograms in Montanide made up each vaccine dose, which was injected subcutaneously together with topical imiquimod. These receptors lack a known antigen. The sample was PBMCs, taken from a glioma patient whose treatment included an IDH1 peptide vaccine. All receptors come from a man aged 35-49 years with glioma. Some clones in this sample may be carry-over from other donors' samples.

The rearrangement joins TRBV6-5 to TRBJ2-5; TRBD2 might be the D (6 bases). Germline CDR1 MNHEY, CDR2 SVGAGI. CDR3 length equals 13 residues. Trimming shortened V by 4 bases and J by 4 bases, and 10 bases separated the two germline ends. The CDR3 sequence is CASSSPGLETQYF. CDR3 nucleotide sequence: TGTGCCAGCAGTTCCCCGGGACTAGAGACCCAGTACTTC.

This clone is medium-sized. The gene calls are TRBV29-1 and TRBJ1-1; D is uncertain. V lost 4 bases to trimming and J lost 4 bases, with 7 bases between them. This CDR3 contains 11 residues. The germline gives CDR1 SQVTM, CDR2 ANQGSEA. The CDR3 DNA reads TGCAGCGTTGTCCGGGCCACTGAAGCTTTCTTT. Protein product: CSVVRATEAFF.

CDR3 DNA sequence: TGTGCCAGCAGTGAAGCCCTCGGGGGAGGCAATCAGCCCCAGCATTTT. This gives the protein CASSEALGGGNQPQHF. The chain has TRBV6-1 and TRBJ1-5; D is possibly TRBD1 (5 bases). The CDR3 covers 16 residues. Trimming shortened V by 0 bases and J by 2 bases, and 11 bases separated the two germline ends. Germline V gene lookup returns CDR1 MNHNS and CDR2 SASEGT.

The chain employs TRBV5-6 and TRBJ2-2, with TRBD1 matching over 7 bases. CDR1 and CDR2 (germline): SGHDT, YYEEEE. This CDR3 has 15 residues. Trimming at V came to 3 bases and at J to 3 bases, leaving 5 bases not matched to a gene. The CDR3 DNA reads as TGTGCCAGCAGCTCATCCGGGACAGACACCGGGGAGCTGTTTTTT. Translation gives CASSSSGTDTGELFF.

The rearrangement links TRBV12-5 to TRBJ1-1; D not resolved. The germline V gene encodes CDR1 LGHNT and CDR2 FRNRAP. The CDR3 is made up of 14 amino acids. Trimming removed 8 bases from V and 1 base from J, with 14 bases in between. The CDR3 DNA reads as TGTGCTAGTCGCCTAGGGCGGCAGAACACTGAAGCTTTCTTT. Translating gives CASRLGRQNTEAFF.

The J gene is TRBJ1-4, the V gene TRBV2; 10 bases line up with TRBD1. The trim removed 6 bases at V and 2 bases at J, leaving 6 bases unmatched. Germline assignment: CDR1 SNHLY and CDR2 FYNNEI. The CDR3 runs to 16 residues. As DNA, the CDR3 is TGTGCCAGCAGGGCACGGACAGGGGGGACTAATGAAAAACTGTTTTTT. It yields the protein CASRARTGGTNEKLFF.

This clone came up a few times. The V gene is TRBV6-5, the J gene TRBJ1-1, with D unresolved. The CDR3 has 13 amino acids. The ends were cut back, 10 bases at V and 6 bases at J, with 18 bases in the middle. In germline, CDR1 is MNHEY, CDR2 SVGAGI. The chain's CDR3 is CATKLDGVPEAFF. The CDR3 DNA follows: TGTGCCACTAAGCTTGACGGGGTGCCTGAAGCTTTCTTT.

CDR3 in amino acids: CASSLGSDIQYF. CDR3 DNA: TGTGCCAGCAGCTTGGGGTCGGACATTCAGTACTTC. This sequence joins TRBV7-9 and TRBJ2-4; D unresolved. The germline CDR1 and CDR2 sequences are SEHNR and FQNEAQ (reference sequence). This CDR3 is 12 amino acids long. Trimming stripped 3 bases from V and 8 bases from J, with 8 bases between.

The chain is built from TRBV7-2 and TRBJ1-2; the match to TRBD1 covers 10 bases. Germline CDR1 SGHTA, CDR2 FQGNSA. V gave up 5 bases and J gave up 2 bases; unmatched junction bases: 8. This CDR3 region has 16 residues. CDR3 nucleotide sequence: TGTGCCAGCAGCCCCTCGGTGGGACAGGGGAACTATGGCTACACCTTC. This codes for CASSPSVGQGNYGYTF.

The gene calls are TRBV7-9 and TRBJ2-7, with 9 positions matching TRBD1. V lost 5 bases to trimming and J lost 4 bases; unmatched junction nucleotides: 21. This CDR3 has 19 amino acids. Germline lookup yields CDR1 SEHNR and CDR2 FQNEAQ (reference sequence). This CDR3 reads CASSGDGQGISDGTYEQYF. DNA of the CDR3: TGTGCCAGCAGCGGAGATGGACAGGGGATATCCGATGGGACTTACGAGCAGTACTTC. Supplemented by reference TRBV7-9 and TRBJ2-7, the full variable domain reads DTGVSQNPRHKITKRGQNVTFRCDPISEHNRLYWYRQTLGQGPEFLTYFQNEAQLEKSRLLSDRFSAERPKGSFSTLEIQRTEQGDSAMYLCASSGDGQGISDGTYEQYFGPGTRLTVT.

This clone is medium-sized within its sample. The sample has other DNA sequences that encode this CDR3 too. The rearrangement joins TRBV20-1 to TRBJ1-4; 7 positions agree with TRBD1. Germline V gene data show CDR1 as DFQATT and CDR2 as SNEGSKA (reference sequence). The CDR3 loop spans 11 amino acids. This CDR3 reads CSPRGVEKLFF. The CDR3 nucleotides read TGCAGCCCCAGGGGGGTTGAAAAACTGTTTTTT.

There are a few counts of this clone. The gene calls are TRBV11-2 and TRBJ1-1, with TRBD1 as a possible D gene (6 bases). This CDR3 has 13 residues. Germline lookup yields CDR1 SGHAT and CDR2 FQNNGV. Trimming left V 6 bases short and J 10 bases short, with 18 bases between. The CDR3 loop reads CASRYNQGIGAFF. As DNA, the CDR3 is TGTGCCAGCAGATACAATCAGGGGATAGGAGCTTTCTTT.

The rearrangement joins TRBV7-2 to TRBJ2-3; D gene unclear. Trimming cost V 1 base and J 0 bases, with 8 bases left between them. The CDR3 is 15 amino acids. Germline CDR1 reads SGHTA; CDR2 reads FQGNSA. The DNA for the CDR3 is TGTGCCAGCAGCTTAGACTACTCCAGCACAGATACGCAGTATTTT. Translation: CASSLDYSSTDTQYF.

The V call is TRBV6-5, the J call TRBJ1-2; D is ambiguous. Deletions cut 5 bases from V and 0 bases from J, with 13 bases between. Germline V CDR1 and CDR2: MNHEY, SVGAGI. This CDR3 spans 15 amino acids. The CDR3 region has the DNA TGTGCCAGCAGTCCCCGCCGGACGACTAACTATGGCTACACCTTC. Translation: CASSPRRTTNYGYTF.

The chain links TRBV9 to TRBJ1-3; D is undetermined. CDR1 and CDR2 from the germline V gene are SGDLS and YYNGEE. CDR3 length: 16 amino acids. Trimming pared 1 base from V and 0 bases from J, leaving 11 bases between. The CDR3 region is CASSVQLTYSGNTIYF. The CDR3 DNA reads as TGTGCCAGCAGCGTACAGTTAACCTACTCTGGAAACACCATATATTTT.